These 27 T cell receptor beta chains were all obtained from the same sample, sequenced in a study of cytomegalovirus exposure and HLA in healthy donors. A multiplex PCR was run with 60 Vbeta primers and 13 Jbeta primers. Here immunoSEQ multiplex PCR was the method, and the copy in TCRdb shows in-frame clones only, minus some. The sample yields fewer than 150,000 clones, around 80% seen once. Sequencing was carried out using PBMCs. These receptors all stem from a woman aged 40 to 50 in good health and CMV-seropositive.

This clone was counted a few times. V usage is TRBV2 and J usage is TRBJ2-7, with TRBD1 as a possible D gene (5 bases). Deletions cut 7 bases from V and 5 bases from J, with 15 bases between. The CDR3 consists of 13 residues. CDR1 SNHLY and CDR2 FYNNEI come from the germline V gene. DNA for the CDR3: TGTGCCAGCACCGCCCGGACGACAGACGAGCAGTACTTC. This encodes CASTARTTDEQYF.

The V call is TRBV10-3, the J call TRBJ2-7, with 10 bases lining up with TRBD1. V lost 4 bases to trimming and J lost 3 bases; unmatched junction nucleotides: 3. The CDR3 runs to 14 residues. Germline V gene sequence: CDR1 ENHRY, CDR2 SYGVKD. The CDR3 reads CAISVGTGDYEQYF. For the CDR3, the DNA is TGTGCCATCAGTGTGGGGACAGGGGACTACGAGCAGTACTTC.

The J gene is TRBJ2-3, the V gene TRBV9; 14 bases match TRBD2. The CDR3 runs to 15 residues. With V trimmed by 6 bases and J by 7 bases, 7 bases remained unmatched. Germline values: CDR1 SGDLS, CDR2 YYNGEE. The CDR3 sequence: CASNPGLAGEYTQYF. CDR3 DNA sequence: TGTGCCAGCAATCCGGGACTAGCGGGGGAATATACGCAGTATTTT.

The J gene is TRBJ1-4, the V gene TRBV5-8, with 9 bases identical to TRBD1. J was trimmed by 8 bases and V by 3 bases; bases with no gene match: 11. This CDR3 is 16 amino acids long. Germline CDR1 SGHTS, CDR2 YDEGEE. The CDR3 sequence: CASSWITGQGREKLFF. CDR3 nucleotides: TGTGCCAGCAGCTGGATAACGGGACAGGGAAGGGAAAAACTGTTTTTT.

In DNA form, the CDR3 reads TGTGCCAGCAGTGAAGCGTTCACAGGGGGGACCTACTCCTACGAGCAGTACTTC. Residues: CASSEAFTGGTYSYEQYF. The V call is TRBV6-1, the J call TRBJ2-7; 8 bases are shared with TRBD1. This CDR3 is built from 18 residues. Trimming removed 0 bases from V and 0 bases from J; junction bases left unmatched: 10. The V gene's germline CDR1 is MNHNS and CDR2 SASEGT.

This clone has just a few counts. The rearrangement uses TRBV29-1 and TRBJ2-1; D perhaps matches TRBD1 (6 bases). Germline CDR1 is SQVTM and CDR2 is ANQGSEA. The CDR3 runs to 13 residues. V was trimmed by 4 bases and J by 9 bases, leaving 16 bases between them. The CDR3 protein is CSVVQGRLSEQFF. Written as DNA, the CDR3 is TGCAGCGTTGTACAGGGTCGCCTGAGTGAGCAGTTCTTC.

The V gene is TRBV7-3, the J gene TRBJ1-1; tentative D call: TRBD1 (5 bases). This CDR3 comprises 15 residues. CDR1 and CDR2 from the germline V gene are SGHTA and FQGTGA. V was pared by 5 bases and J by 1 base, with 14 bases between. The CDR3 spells CASSRRGLQNTEAFF. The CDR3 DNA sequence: TGTGCCAGCAGCCGTCGGGGACTTCAGAACACTGAAGCTTTCTTT.

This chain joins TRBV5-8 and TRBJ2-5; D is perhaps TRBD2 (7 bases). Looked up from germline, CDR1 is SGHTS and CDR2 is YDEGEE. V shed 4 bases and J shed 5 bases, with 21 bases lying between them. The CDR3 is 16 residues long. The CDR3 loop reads CASSPRGPRGMETQYF. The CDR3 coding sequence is TGTGCCAGCAGCCCGCGGGGGCCTAGGGGGATGGAGACCCAGTACTTC.

CDR3 nucleotides: TGTGCCAGCAGTTTAGCAGATAACTCTGGGGCCAACGTCCTGACTTTC. Translated: CASSLADNSGANVLTF. The chain links TRBV27 to TRBJ2-6; no clear D. V lost 2 bases and J 0 bases, leaving 8 bases between the germline ends. There are 16 residues in the CDR3. Germline CDR1 is MNHEY and CDR2 is SMNVEV (reference sequence).

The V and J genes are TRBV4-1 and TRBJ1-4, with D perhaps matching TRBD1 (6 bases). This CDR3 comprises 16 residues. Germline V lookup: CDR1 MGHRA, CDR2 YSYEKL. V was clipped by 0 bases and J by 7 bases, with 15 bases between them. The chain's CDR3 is CASSQENRASFEKLFF. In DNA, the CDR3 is TGCGCCAGCAGCCAAGAAAACAGGGCGTCGTTTGAAAAACTGTTTTTT.

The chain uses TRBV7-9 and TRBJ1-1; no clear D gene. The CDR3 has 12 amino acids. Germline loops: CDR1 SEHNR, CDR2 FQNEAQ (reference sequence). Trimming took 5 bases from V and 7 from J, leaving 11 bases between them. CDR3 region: CASSTGRLEAFF. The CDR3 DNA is TGTGCCAGCAGCACCGGGAGGCTTGAAGCTTTCTTT.

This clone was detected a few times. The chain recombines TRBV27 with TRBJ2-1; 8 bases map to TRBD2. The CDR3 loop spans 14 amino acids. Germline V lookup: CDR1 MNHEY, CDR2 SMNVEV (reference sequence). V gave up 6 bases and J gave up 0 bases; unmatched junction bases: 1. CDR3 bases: TGTGCCAGCAGCAGCGGGGGCTCCTACAATGAGCAGTTCTTC. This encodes CASSSGGSYNEQFF.

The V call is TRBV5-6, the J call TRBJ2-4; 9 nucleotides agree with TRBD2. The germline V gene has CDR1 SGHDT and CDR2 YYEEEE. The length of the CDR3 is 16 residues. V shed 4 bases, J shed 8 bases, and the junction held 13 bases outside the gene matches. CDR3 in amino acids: CASSNKGTSIPDIQYF. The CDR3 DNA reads TGTGCCAGCAGCAACAAGGGGACTAGCATTCCAGACATTCAGTACTTC.

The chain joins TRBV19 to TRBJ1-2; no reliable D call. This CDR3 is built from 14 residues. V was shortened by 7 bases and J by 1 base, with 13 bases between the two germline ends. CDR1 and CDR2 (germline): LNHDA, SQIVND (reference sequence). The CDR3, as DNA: TGTGCCAGTAATCCGTCCGCGGGTAACTATGGCTACACCTTC. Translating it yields CASNPSAGNYGYTF.

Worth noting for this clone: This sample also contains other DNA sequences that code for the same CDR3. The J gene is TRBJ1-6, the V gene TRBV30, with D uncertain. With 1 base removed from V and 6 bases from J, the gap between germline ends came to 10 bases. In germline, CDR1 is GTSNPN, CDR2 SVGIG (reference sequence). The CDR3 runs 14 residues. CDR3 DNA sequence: TGTGCCTGGAGTGGGCGGATAGGTAATTCACCCCTCCACTTT. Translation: CAWSGRIGNSPLHF.

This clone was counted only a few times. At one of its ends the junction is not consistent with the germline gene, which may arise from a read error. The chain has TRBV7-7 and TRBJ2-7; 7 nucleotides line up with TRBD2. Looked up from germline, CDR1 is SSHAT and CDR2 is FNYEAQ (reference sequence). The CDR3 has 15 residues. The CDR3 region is CASSPSTGASGEQYF. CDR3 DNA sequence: TGTGCTAGCAGCCCCTCCACGGGAGCTAGCGGCGAGCAGTACTTC.

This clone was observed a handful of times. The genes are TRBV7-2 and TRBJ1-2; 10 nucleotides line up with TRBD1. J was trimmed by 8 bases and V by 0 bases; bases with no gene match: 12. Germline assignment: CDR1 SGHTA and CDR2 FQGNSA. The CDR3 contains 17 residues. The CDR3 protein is CASSLASGTGAVGGYTF. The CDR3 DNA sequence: TGTGCCAGCAGCTTAGCCAGCGGGACAGGGGCCGTGGGGGGCTACACCTTC. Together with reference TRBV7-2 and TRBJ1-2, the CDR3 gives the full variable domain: GAGVSQSPSNKVTEKGKDVELRCDPISGHTALYWYRQSLGQGLEFLIYFQGNSAPDKSGLPSDRFSAERTGGSVSTLTIQRTQQEDSAVYLCASSLASGTGAVGGYTFGSGTRLTVV.

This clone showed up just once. The CDR3 nucleotides read TGTGCCAGCAGTTTCTATGCGGGACTAGCGGGGGGGCTCAACGAGCAGTACTTC. Amino acids: CASSFYAGLAGGLNEQYF. V is TRBV27 and J is TRBJ2-7; TRBD2 aligns across 16 bases. CDR1 is MNHEY, CDR2 SMNVEV, per germline (reference sequence). The ends lost 3 bases at V and 5 bases at J; junction bases unmatched: 10. This CDR3 has 18 residues.

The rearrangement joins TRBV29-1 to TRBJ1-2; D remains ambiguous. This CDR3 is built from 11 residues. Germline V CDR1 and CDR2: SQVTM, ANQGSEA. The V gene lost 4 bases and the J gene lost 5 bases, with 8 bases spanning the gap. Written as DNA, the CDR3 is TGCAGCGTTGTAGGAGGGTATGGCTACACCTTC. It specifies CSVVGGYGYTF. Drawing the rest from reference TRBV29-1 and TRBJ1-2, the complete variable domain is SAVISQKPSRDICQRGTSLTIQCQVDSQVTMMFWYRQQPGQSLTLIATANQGSEATYESGFVIDKFPISRPNLTFSTLTVSNMSPEDSSIYLCSVVGGYGYTFGSGTRLTVV.

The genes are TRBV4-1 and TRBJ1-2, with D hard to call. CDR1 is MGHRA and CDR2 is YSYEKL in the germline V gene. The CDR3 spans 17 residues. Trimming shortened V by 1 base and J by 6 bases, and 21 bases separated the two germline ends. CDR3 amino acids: CASSQGSLRGNWHGYTF. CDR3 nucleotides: TGCGCCAGCAGCCAAGGCTCTCTCCGGGGAAACTGGCATGGCTACACCTTC.

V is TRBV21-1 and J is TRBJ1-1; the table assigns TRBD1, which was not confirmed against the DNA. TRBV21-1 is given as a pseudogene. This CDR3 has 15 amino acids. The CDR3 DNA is TGTGCCAGCAGCGTGGGGGACAGCCGTAACACTGAAGCTTTCTTT. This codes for CASSVGDSRNTEAFF.

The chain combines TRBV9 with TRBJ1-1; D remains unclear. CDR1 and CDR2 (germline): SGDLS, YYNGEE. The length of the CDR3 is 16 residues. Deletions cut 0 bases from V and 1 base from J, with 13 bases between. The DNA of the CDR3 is TGTGCCAGCAGCGTAGAAGAGGTTTCCCCGAACACTGAAGCTTTCTTT. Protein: CASSVEEVSPNTEAFF.

CDR3 in amino acids: CASSSGGLGGETQYF. As DNA, the CDR3 is TGTGCCAGCAGCTCGGGGGGACTCGGCGGGGAGACCCAGTACTTC. J is TRBJ2-5 and V is TRBV7-2; 7 nucleotides match TRBD2. This CDR3 is 15 amino acids long. CDR1 is SGHTA, CDR2 FQGNSA, per germline. V trimming: 4 bases; J trimming: 5 bases; junction bases outside the gene matches: 10.

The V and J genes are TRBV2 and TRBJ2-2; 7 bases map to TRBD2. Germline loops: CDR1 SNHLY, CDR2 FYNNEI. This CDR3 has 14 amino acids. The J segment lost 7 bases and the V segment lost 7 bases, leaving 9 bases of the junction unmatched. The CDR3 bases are TGTGCCAGCAACGGCGGGAGAAGTGTCGGGGAGCTGTTTTTT. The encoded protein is CASNGGRSVGELFF. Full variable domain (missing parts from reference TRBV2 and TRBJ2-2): EPEVTQTPSHQVTQMGQEVILRCVPISNHLYFYWYRQILGQKVEFLVSFYNNEISEKSEIFDDQFSVERPDGSNFTLKIRSTKLEDSAMYFCASNGGRSVGELFFGEGSRLTVL.

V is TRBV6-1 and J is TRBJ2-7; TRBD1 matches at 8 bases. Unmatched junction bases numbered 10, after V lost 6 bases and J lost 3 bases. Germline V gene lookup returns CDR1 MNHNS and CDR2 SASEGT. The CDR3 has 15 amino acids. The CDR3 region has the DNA TGTGCCAGCAGAGAGGACAGGGAAGGTTTCTACGAGCAGTACTTC. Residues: CASREDREGFYEQYF.

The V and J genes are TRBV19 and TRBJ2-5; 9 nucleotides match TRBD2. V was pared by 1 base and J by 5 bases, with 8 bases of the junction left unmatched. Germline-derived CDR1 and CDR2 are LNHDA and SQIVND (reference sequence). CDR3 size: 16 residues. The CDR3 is CASSIGGGASYETQYF. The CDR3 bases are TGTGCCAGTAGTATAGGCGGGGGGGCCTCGTACGAGACCCAGTACTTC.

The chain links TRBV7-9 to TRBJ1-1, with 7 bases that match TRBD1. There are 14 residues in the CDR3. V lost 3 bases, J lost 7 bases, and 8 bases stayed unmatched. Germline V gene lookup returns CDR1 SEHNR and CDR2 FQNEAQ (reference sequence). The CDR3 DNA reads TGTGCCAGCAGCTTTGAAGGGGGCGCCGGTGAAGCTTTCTTT. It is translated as CASSFEGGAGEAFF. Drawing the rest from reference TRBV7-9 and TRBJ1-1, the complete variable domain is DTGVSQNPRHKITKRGQNVTFRCDPISEHNRLYWYRQTLGQGPEFLTYFQNEAQLEKSRLLSDRFSAERPKGSFSTLEIQRTEQGDSAMYLCASSFEGGAGEAFFGQGTRLTVV.